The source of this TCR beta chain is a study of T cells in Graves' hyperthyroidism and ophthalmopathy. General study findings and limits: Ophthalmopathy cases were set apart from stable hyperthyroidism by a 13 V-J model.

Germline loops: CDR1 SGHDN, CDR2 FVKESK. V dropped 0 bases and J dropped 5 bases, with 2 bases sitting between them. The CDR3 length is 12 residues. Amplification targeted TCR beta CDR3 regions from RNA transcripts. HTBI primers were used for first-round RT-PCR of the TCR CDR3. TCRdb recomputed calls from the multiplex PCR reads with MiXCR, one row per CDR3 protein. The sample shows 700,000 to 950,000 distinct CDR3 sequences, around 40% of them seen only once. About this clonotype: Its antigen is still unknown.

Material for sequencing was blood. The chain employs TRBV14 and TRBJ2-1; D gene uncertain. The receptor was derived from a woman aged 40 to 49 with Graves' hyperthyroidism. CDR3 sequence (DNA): TGTGCCAGCAGCCAAGATCACAATGAGCAGTTCTTC. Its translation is CASSQDHNEQFF.